What follows are 20 T cell receptor beta chains derived from one specimen sequenced in a study of T cell responses to AZD1222 COVID-19 vaccine. Only in-frame clones appear in the TCRdb table, and some are missing; sequencing was by immunoSEQ multiplex PCR. The profile covers 100,000 or so clones, with approximately 83% appearing a single time and 6.3% taken by the ten largest. The input for sequencing was peripheral blood, taken on day 0 of AZD1222 vaccination. These receptors originate from an adult in good health.

The V call is TRBV9, the J call TRBJ1-5; D uncertain. The germline V gene has CDR1 SGDLS and CDR2 YYNGEE. The V and J ends lost 1 base and 1 base respectively, with 9 bases between them. The CDR3 has 15 residues. CDR3: CASSVSGESNQPQHF. The CDR3 DNA follows: TGTGCCAGCAGCGTAAGTGGGGAAAGCAATCAGCCCCAGCATTTT.

The chain couples TRBV18 to TRBJ1-2; no clear D. Between the trimmed V and J ends, which lost 3 bases and 4 bases, there was a span of 12 bases. The CDR3 runs to 14 residues. Germline CDR1 KGHSH, CDR2 LQKENI. The CDR3 protein is CASSPVRRAYGYTF. CDR3 sequence (DNA): TGTGCCAGCTCACCGGTTAGGCGGGCCTATGGCTACACCTTC.

The genes are TRBV27 and TRBJ1-4; no clear D. The germline CDR1 and CDR2 sequences are MNHEY and SMNVEV (reference sequence). V shed 0 bases and J shed 7 bases, with 6 bases lying between them. The CDR3 loop spans 13 amino acids. The CDR3 reads CASSLSRFEKLFF. The CDR3 DNA is TGTGCCAGCAGTTTATCGAGATTTGAAAAACTGTTTTTT.

This chain links TRBV27 with TRBJ1-2; 10 bases map to TRBD1. The CDR3 is 14 residues long. Trimming at V came to 3 bases and at J to 5 bases, leaving 3 bases not matched to a gene. Germline V lookup: CDR1 MNHEY, CDR2 SMNVEV (reference sequence). Here the CDR3 DNA reads TGTGCCAGCAGTTTCTCGGGACAGGGGTATGGCTACACCTTC. Translation: CASSFSGQGYGYTF.

V is TRBV2 and J is TRBJ1-6; the match to TRBD1 covers 7 bases. There are 13 residues in the CDR3. Germline loops: CDR1 SNHLY, CDR2 FYNNEI. The V segment lost 7 bases and the J segment 8 bases; nucleotides outside the gene matches: 5. The CDR3 DNA reads TGTGCCAGCATGGGACAGCGAGATTCACCCCTCCACTTT. It codes for CASMGQRDSPLHF.

V and J are TRBV29-1 and TRBJ2-2, with 15 positions matching TRBD2. With V trimmed by 8 bases and J by 7 bases, 8 bases remained unmatched. CDR3 size: 15 residues. Germline V gives CDR1 SQVTM, CDR2 ANQGSEA. The CDR3 loop reads CSSRTSGGVSGELFF. CDR3 in DNA: TGCAGCTCACGGACTAGCGGGGGGGTGAGCGGGGAGCTGTTTTTT.

The chain has TRBV24-1 and TRBJ2-1; perhaps TRBD1 as D (5 bases). Germline V gene sequence: CDR1 KGHDR, CDR2 SFDVKD. V was cut by 3 bases and J by 4 bases, with 12 bases left in between. The length of the CDR3 is 15 residues. In DNA, the CDR3 is TGTGCCACCAGTGATCCGACAGAGAGATACAATGAGCAGTTCTTC. Protein product: CATSDPTERYNEQFF.

The chain recombines TRBV2 with TRBJ2-1, with D uncertain. Per germline, CDR1 SNHLY and CDR2 FYNNEI. The CDR3 runs to 14 residues. V was pared by 6 bases and J by 12 bases, with 21 bases between. The CDR3 DNA is TGTGCCAGCAGGCGAGGCACCACGATTGATGTGCAGTTCTTC. The encoded protein is CASRRGTTIDVQFF.

This chain connects TRBV14 to TRBJ1-4, with 9 bases identical to TRBD1. Losses at the gene ends were 2 bases for V and 14 bases for J; bases not matched to a gene: 3. Germline V CDR1 and CDR2: SGHDN, FVKESK. The CDR3 runs to 12 residues. CDR3 loop: CASSQNRGRLFF. CDR3 in DNA: TGTGCCAGCAGCCAAAACAGGGGGCGGCTGTTTTTT.

This chain uses TRBV27 with TRBJ1-1; D perhaps matches TRBD1 (6 bases). Germline V gene sequence: CDR1 MNHEY, CDR2 SMNVEV (reference sequence). The V and J ends lost 0 bases and 4 bases respectively, with 12 bases between them. This CDR3 contains 15 residues. The CDR3 sequence: CASSLSHQGTTEAFF. The CDR3 DNA is TGTGCCAGCAGTTTATCGCACCAGGGGACCACTGAAGCTTTCTTT.

The CDR3 protein is CASSPGGTSNYGYTF. The CDR3, as DNA: TGTGCCAGCAGCCCGGGGGGCACCTCTAACTATGGCTACACCTTC. The chain recombines TRBV7-2 with TRBJ1-2; TRBD1 might be the D (6 bases). CDR3 size: 15 residues. Germline CDR1 and CDR2: SGHTA and FQGNSA. V dropped 5 bases and J dropped 0 bases, with 13 bases sitting between them.

V gene TRBV6-5 combines with J gene TRBJ1-1, with a tentative D call TRBD1 (5 bases). The CDR3 sequence is 15 residues long. V lost 11 bases and J 2 bases, leaving 21 bases between the germline ends. Germline CDR1 reads MNHEY; CDR2 reads SVGAGI. Here the CDR3 DNA reads TGTGCCTCGGGGCGCCCCCCGGATCAAAACACTGAAGCTTTCTTT. This gives the protein CASGRPPDQNTEAFF.

This clone appeared a few times. The chain is built from TRBV3-1 (or the pseudogene TRBV3-2) and TRBJ1-1, with D tentatively TRBD1 (5 bases). There are 14 residues in the CDR3. CDR1 is LGHDT and CDR2 is YNNKEL in the germline V gene (reference sequence). Trimming stripped 6 bases from V and 1 base from J, with 12 bases between. CDR3 sequence: CASRNRGGNTEAFF. The CDR3 DNA is TGTGCCAGCAGGAATCGTGGGGGGAACACTGAAGCTTTCTTT.

The gene calls are TRBV7-2 and TRBJ2-1, with 12 nucleotides matching TRBD1. The germline V gene has CDR1 SGHTA and CDR2 FQGNSA. V lost 3 bases to trimming and J lost 8 bases; unmatched junction nucleotides: 2. The CDR3 has 14 amino acids. Here the CDR3 reads CASSLGTGGYEQFF. The CDR3 bases are TGTGCCAGCAGCTTGGGGACAGGGGGCTATGAGCAGTTCTTC.

This clone was detected a few times. The chain links TRBV4-1 to TRBJ2-7; TRBD2 aligns across 7 bases. Trimming removed 2 bases from V and 2 bases from J; junction bases left unmatched: 9. CDR1 and CDR2 (germline): MGHRA, YSYEKL. The CDR3 has 16 residues. The CDR3 DNA sequence: TGCGCCAGCAGCCAAAACCCGAGCGGGGAGGCCTACGAGCAGTACTTC. Residues: CASSQNPSGEAYEQYF.

The V call is TRBV4-1, the J call TRBJ2-3; TRBD2 matches at 11 bases. Per germline, CDR1 MGHRA and CDR2 YSYEKL. The CDR3 runs to 18 residues. Trimming took 3 bases from V and 0 from J; bases not matched to a gene: 8. CDR3 bases: TGCGCCAGCAGCCATACTAGCGGGGGCGAGCTTAGCACAGATACGCAGTATTTT. Its protein is CASSHTSGGELSTDTQYF.

The chain carries TRBV11-2 and TRBJ1-1, with unresolved D. The CDR3 extends over 15 amino acids. V was shortened by 0 bases and J by 1 base, with 9 bases between the two germline ends. CDR1 SGHAT and CDR2 FQNNGV come from the germline V gene. The DNA of the CDR3 is TGTGCCAGCAGCTTAGATGCCGGGAAGAACACTGAAGCTTTCTTT. Translated, it gives CASSLDAGKNTEAFF.

V is TRBV11-2 and J is TRBJ2-7; D may be TRBD1 (5 bases). The germline V and J ends were trimmed by 3 bases and 5 bases, with 14 bases remaining between them. From germline, CDR1 is SGHAT and CDR2 FQNNGV. This CDR3 region has 14 residues. The CDR3 region is CASSFQGVSDEQYF. The CDR3 coding sequence is TGTGCCAGCAGCTTTCAGGGTGTATCGGACGAGCAGTACTTC. Combining the CDR3 with reference TRBV11-2 and TRBJ2-7 gives the whole variable domain EAGVAQSPRYKIIEKRQSVAFWCNPISGHATLYWYQQILGQGPKLLIQFQNNGVVDDSQLPKDRFSAERLKGVDSTLKIQPAKLEDSAVYLCASSFQGVSDEQYFGPGTRLTVT.

The chain recombines TRBV5-1 with TRBJ2-7, with 8 bases lining up with TRBD1. Trimming at V came to 0 bases and at J to 3 bases, leaving 11 bases not matched to a gene. This CDR3 is built from 17 residues. Germline CDR1 and CDR2: SGHRS and YFSETQ. CDR3 DNA: TGCGCCAGCAGCTTGGCTGTCACGGGACAGGAGAACTACGAGCAGTACTTC. This sequence encodes CASSLAVTGQENYEQYF. The full variable domain, in which reference TRBV5-1 and TRBJ2-7 provide the parts outside the CDR3, is KAGVTQTPRYLIKTRGQQVTLSCSPISGHRSVSWYQQTPGQGLQFLFEYFSETQRNKGNFPGRFSGRQFSNSRSEMNVSTLELGDSALYLCASSLAVTGQENYEQYFGPGTRLTVT.

This clone was seen just once. As DNA, the CDR3 is TGTGCTAGTGGTTTGTTAGGGGGCCCTAATGAAAAACTGTTTTTT. It specifies CASGLLGGPNEKLFF. The chain has TRBV12-5 and TRBJ1-4; 7 positions agree with TRBD1. CDR1 LGHNT and CDR2 FRNRAP come from the germline V gene. There are 15 residues in the CDR3. After removal of 2 bases from V and 3 bases from J, the junction contained 3 bases not matched to a gene. The whole variable domain, filled in from reference TRBV12-5 and TRBJ1-4, reads DARVTQTPRHKVTEMGQEVTMRCQPILGHNTVFWYRQTMMQGLELLAYFRNRAPLDDSGMPKDRFSAEMPDATLATLKIQPSEPRDSAVYFCASGLLGGPNEKLFFGSGTQLSVL.